A selection of T cell receptor beta chains follows, all from one sample in a study of shared clonotypes between healthy human individuals. Assay: immunoSEQ multiplex PCR; the TCRdb copy retains only in-frame clones and omits some. The sample contains some 2 million clones, less than 95% of which appear only once. Sequenced sample: naive CD8+ T cells sorted from blood. These receptor sequences come from a man aged 18 to 30 in good health. Each CDR3 is given with its conserved first and last residue. A D gene is named only where the DNA matches it firmly. The size entry is marked missing in some rows and otherwise reads once, few, many or a size class.

>-|TRBJ1-5|TRBV2|-
CASSGQARQPQHF
TGTGCCAGCAGTGGACAGGCCCGGCAGCCCCAGCATTTT
>-|TRBJ2-3|TRBV4-3|-
CASSQGGGRADTQYF
TGCGCCAGCAGCCAAGGAGGAGGAAGGGCAGATACGCAGTATTTT
>TRBD1|TRBJ2-2|TRBV7-2|-
CASSDDRAGELFF
TGTGCCAGCAGCGACGACAGGGCCGGGGAGCTGTTTTTT
>-|TRBJ2-1|TRBV29-1|once
CSVVGLNGNEQFF
TGCAGCGTTGTAGGGCTCAACGGCAATGAGCAGTTCTTC
>-|TRBJ2-2|TRBV29-1|-
CSVLRLTGELFF
TGCAGCGTTTTACGACTTACCGGGGAGCTGTTTTTT
>TRBD1|TRBJ2-2|TRBV6-5|-
CASSSGQGLAGELFF
TGTGCCAGCAGTTCAGGACAGGGTTTGGCCGGGGAGCTGTTTTTT
>-|TRBJ1-4|TRBV2|-
CASSGGRDFNEKLFF
TGTGCCAGCAGTGGAGGCCGGGATTTTAATGAAAAACTGTTTTTT
>TRBD1|TRBJ2-7|TRBV6-1|-
CASTLPGGRDEQYF
TGTGCCAGCACCCTCCCAGGGGGTCGGGACGAGCAGTACTTC
>TRBD1|TRBJ1-5|TRBV19|few
CASSIVGTVNQPQHF
TGTGCCAGTAGTATAGTCGGGACAGTCAATCAGCCCCAGCATTTT
>-|TRBJ2-5|TRBV10-2|-
CASKETSFQETQYF
TGCGCCAGCAAAGAGACTAGTTTCCAAGAGACCCAGTACTTC
>TRBD1|TRBJ2-7|TRBV29-1|-
CSATGTGYEQYF
TGCAGCGCAACGGGGACAGGCTACGAGCAGTACTTC
>-|TRBJ1-2|TRBV10-3|-
CAISVYREDYGYTF
TGTGCCATCAGTGTTTACAGGGAAGACTATGGCTACACCTTC
>TRBD1|TRBJ2-7|TRBV6-1|once
CASSYRGSYEQYF
TGTGCCAGCTCCTACAGGGGTTCCTACGAGCAGTACTTC
>-|TRBJ2-7|TRBV19|-
CASSIQMAYEQYF
TGTGCCAGTAGTATTCAGATGGCCTACGAGCAGTACTTC
>TRBD2|TRBJ2-1|TRBV5-1|-
CASSLLAGEAYNEQFF
TGCGCCAGCAGCTTGTTGGCGGGGGAAGCCTACAATGAGCAGTTCTTC
>TRBD2|TRBJ2-3|TRBV11-2|once
CASSSRLAVSTDTQYF
TGTGCCAGCAGCTCCAGACTAGCGGTAAGCACAGATACGCAGTATTTT
>-|TRBJ2-7|TRBV13|-
CASSPAPAGEQYF
TGTGCCAGCAGCCCCGCACCCGCAGGGGAGCAGTACTTC
>TRBD2|TRBJ2-2|TRBV6-5|once
CASSLAGGQTGELFF
TGTGCCAGCAGTTTAGCGGGGGGGCAAACCGGGGAGCTGTTTTTT
>TRBD2|TRBJ2-7|TRBV7-9|-
CASSRGLENYEQYF
TGTGCCAGCAGCCGGGGACTAGAGAACTACGAGCAGTACTTC
>-|TRBJ1-3|TRBV7-9|-
CASGTLGISSGNTIYF
TGTGCCAGCGGAACACTGGGGATCAGCTCTGGAAACACCATATATTTT
>-|TRBJ1-6|TRBV4-2|few
CASSQAYGSPLHF
TGTGCCAGCAGCCAAGCCTATGGTTCACCCCTCCACTTT
>-|TRBJ2-2|TRBV6-4|-
CASSDSGLTGELFF
TGTGCCAGCAGTGACTCAGGGCTAACCGGGGAGCTGTTTTTT
>TRBD2|TRBJ2-1|TRBV9|-
CASSVWSGGLDNEQFF
TGTGCCAGCAGCGTATGGTCGGGGGGGCTGGACAATGAGCAGTTCTTC
>TRBD1|TRBJ1-2|TRBV6-1|-
CASKTGTGGAYGYTF
TGTGCCAGCAAGACCGGGACAGGGGGCGCGTATGGCTACACCTTC
>-|TRBJ2-2|TRBV2|-
CASSEGQAYTGELFF
TGTGCCAGCAGTGAAGGGCAGGCGTACACCGGGGAGCTGTTTTTT